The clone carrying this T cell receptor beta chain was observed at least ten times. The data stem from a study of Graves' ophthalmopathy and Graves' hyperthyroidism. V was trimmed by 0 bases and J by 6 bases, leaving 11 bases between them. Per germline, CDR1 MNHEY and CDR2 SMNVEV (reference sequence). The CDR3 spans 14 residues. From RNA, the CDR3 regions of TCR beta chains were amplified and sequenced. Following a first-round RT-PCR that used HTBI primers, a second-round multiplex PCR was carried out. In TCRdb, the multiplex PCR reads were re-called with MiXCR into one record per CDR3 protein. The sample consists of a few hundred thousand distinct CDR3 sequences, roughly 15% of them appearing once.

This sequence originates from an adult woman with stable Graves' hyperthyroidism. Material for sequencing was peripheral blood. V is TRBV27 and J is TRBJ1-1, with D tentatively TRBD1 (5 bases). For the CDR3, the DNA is TGTGCCAGCAGTTTATCCGCGGGGGTCTCTGAAGCTTTCTTT. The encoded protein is CASSLSAGVSEAFF.